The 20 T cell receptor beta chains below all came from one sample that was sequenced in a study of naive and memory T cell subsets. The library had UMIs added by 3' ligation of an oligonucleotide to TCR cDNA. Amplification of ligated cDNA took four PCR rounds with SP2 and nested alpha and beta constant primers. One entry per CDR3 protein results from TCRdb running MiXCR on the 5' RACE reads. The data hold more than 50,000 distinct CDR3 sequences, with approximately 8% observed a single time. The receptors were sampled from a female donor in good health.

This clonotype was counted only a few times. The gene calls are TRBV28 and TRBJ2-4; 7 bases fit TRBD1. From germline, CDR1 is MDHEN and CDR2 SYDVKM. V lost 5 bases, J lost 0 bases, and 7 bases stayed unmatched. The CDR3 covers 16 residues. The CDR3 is CASSPGTAIAKNIQYF. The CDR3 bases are TGTGCCAGCAGTCCCGGGACAGCAATAGCCAAAAACATTCAGTACTTC.

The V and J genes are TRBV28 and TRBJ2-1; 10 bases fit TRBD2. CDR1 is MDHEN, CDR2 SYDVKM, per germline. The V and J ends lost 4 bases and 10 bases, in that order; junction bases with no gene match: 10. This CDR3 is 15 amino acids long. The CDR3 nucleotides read TGTGCCAGCAGTTCTCTAGCGGGAGAAAGCTTAGAGCAGTTCTTC. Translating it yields CASSSLAGESLEQFF.

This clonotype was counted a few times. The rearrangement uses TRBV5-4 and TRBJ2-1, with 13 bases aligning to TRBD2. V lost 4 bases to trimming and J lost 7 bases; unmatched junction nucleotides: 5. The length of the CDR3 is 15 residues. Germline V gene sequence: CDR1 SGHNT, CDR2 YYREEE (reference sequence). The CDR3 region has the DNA TGTGCCAGCAGCGCGGGACTAGCGGGACGGAATGAGCAGTTCTTC. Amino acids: CASSAGLAGRNEQFF. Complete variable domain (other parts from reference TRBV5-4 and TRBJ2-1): ETGVTQSPTHLIKTRGQQVTLRCSSQSGHNTVSWYQQALGQGPQFIFQYYREEENGRGNFPPRFSGLQFPNYSSELNVNALELDDSALYLCASSAGLAGRNEQFFGPGTRLTVL.

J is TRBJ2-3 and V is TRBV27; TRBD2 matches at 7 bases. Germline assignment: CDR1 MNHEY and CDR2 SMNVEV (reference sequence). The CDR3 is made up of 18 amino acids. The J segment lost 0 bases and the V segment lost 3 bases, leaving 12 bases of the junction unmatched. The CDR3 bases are TGTGCCAGCAGTTTGGCCCTCACTAGCGATTTTAGCACAGATACGCAGTATTTT. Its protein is CASSLALTSDFSTDTQYF.

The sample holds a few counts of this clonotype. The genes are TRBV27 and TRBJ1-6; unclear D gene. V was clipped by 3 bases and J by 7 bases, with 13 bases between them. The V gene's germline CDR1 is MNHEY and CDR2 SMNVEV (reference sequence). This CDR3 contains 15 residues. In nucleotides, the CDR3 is TGTGCCAGCAGTTTTCTTGGGGAGAGGAATTCACCCCTCCACTTT. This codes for CASSFLGERNSPLHF.

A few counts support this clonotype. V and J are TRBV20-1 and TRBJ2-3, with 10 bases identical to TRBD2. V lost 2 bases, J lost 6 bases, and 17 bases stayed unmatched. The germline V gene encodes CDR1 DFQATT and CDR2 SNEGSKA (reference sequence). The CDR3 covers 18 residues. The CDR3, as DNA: TGCAGTGCTAGATCCTCGGCTAGCGGGAGAGATGGTCCGGATACGCAGTATTTT. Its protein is CSARSSASGRDGPDTQYF.

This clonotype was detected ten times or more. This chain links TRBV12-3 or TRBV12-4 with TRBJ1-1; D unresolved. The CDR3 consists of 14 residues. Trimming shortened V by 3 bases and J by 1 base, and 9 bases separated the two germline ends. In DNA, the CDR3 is TGTGCCAGCAGTTTTCAGGATCAGAACACTGAAGCTTTCTTT. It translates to CASSFQDQNTEAFF.

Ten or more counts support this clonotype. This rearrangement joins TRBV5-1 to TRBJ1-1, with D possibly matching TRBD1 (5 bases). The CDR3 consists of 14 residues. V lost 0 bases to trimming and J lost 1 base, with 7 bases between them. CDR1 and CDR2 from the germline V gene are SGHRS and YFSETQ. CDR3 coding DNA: TGCGCCAGCAGCTTGGCCCAGGGGAACACTGAAGCTTTCTTT. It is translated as CASSLAQGNTEAFF. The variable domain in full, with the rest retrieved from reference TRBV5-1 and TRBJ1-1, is KAGVTQTPRYLIKTRGQQVTLSCSPISGHRSVSWYQQTPGQGLQFLFEYFSETQRNKGNFPGRFSGRQFSNSRSEMNVSTLELGDSALYLCASSLAQGNTEAFFGQGTRLTVV.

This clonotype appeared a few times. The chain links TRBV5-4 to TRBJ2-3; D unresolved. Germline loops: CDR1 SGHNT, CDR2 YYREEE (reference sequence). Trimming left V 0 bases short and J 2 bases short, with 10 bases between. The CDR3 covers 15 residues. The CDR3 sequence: CASSLGYRTTDTQYF. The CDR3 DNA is TGTGCCAGCAGCTTGGGGTACAGAACCACAGATACGCAGTATTTT.

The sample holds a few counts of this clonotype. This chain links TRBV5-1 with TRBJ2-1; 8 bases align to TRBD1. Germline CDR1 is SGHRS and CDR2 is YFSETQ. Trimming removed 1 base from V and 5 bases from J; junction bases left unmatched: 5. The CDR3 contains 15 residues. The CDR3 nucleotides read TGCGCCAGCAGCTTGCAGGGGGCGCGAGACAATGAGCAGTTCTTC. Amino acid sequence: CASSLQGARDNEQFF.

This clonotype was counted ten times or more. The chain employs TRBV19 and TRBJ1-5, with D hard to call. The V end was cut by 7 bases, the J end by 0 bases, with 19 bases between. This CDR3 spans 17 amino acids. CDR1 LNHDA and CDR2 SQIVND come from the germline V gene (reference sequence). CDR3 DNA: TGTGCCAGTACCCTAGGAGGCAGCCTTCATAGCAATCAGCCCCAGCATTTT. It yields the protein CASTLGGSLHSNQPQHF.

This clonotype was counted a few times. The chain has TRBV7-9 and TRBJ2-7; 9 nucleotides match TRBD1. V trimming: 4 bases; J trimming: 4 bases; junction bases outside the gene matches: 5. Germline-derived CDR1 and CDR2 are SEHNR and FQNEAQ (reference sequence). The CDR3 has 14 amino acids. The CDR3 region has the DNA TGTGCCAGCAGCTCCGGACAGGGGCTATACGAGCAGTACTTC. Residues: CASSSGQGLYEQYF.

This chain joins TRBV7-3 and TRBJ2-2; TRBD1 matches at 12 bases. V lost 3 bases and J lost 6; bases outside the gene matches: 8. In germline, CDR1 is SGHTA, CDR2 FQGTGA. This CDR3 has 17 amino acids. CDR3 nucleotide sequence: TGTGCCAGCAGCTTCCAGGGGACAGGGGGCGCGGCCGGGGAGCTGTTTTTT. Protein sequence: CASSFQGTGGAAGELFF.

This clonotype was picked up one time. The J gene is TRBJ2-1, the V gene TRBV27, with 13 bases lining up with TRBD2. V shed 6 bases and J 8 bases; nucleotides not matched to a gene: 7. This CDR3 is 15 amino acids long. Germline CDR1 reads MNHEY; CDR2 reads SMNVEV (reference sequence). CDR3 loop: CASRLGLAGADEQFF. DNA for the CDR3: TGTGCCAGCAGGCTTGGACTAGCGGGAGCTGATGAGCAGTTCTTC.

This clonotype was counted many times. The CDR3 loop is CASSREIGSGANVLTF. The CDR3 DNA sequence: TGCGCCAGCAGCCGGGAGATTGGCTCTGGGGCCAACGTCCTGACTTTC. V and J are TRBV4-1 and TRBJ2-6; D perhaps matches TRBD2 (5 bases). Germline V gene sequence: CDR1 MGHRA, CDR2 YSYEKL. V lost 4 bases, J lost 0 bases, and 10 bases lay in between. CDR3 length: 16 residues.

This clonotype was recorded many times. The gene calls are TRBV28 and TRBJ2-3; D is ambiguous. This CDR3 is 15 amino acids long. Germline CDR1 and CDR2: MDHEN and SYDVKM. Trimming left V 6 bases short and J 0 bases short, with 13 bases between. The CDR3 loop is CASSLGSASTDTQYF. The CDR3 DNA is TGTGCCAGCAGCTTAGGGTCAGCTAGCACAGATACGCAGTATTTT.

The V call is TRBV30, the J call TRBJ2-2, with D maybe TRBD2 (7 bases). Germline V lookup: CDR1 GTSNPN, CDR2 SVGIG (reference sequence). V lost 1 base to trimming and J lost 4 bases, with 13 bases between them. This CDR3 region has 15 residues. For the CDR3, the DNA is TGTGCCTGGAGTGCGGGGGGACAACTCACCGGGGAGCTGTTTTTT. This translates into CAWSAGGQLTGELFF.

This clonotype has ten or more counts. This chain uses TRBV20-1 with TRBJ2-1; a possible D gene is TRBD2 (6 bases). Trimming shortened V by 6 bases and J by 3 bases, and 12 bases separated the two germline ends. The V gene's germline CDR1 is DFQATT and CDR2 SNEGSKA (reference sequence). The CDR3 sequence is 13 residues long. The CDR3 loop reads CSAAGRRYNEQFF. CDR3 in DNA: TGCAGTGCGGCGGGACGACGCTACAATGAGCAGTTCTTC.

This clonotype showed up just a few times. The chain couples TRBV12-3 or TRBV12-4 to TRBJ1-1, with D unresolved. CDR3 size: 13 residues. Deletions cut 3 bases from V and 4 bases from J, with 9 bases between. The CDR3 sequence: CASSLNEGTEAFF. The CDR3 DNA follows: TGTGCCAGCAGTTTGAACGAAGGCACTGAAGCTTTCTTT.

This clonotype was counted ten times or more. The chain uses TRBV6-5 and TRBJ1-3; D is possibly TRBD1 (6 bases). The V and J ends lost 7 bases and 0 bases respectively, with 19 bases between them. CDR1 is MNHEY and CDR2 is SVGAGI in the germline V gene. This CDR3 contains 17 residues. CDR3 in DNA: TGTGCCAGCAAATCTGGGGGGCAGGCGAGCTCTGGAAACACCATATATTTT. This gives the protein CASKSGGQASSGNTIYF.